This T cell receptor (beta chain) originates from a study of breast tumors, draining lymph nodes, adjacent tissues. Study outcomes and limitations: Compared with lymph nodes, tumors were less diverse; compared with nontumor tissue, more. Most tumor T cells seemingly derive from lymph node, then expand in tumor. That most tumor T cells come from lymph nodes remained unproven. Luminal-like breast cancer showed significantly greater tumor-nontumor repertoire similarity than basal-like breast cancer did.

Samples came from axillary lymph nodes draining the breast cancer. Worth noting for this clonotype: The antigen remains unidentified. A junction end diverges from the germline sequence, so it may reflect a read error.

TCRdb analysed the multiplex PCR reads with MiXCR anew, one entry per CDR3 protein. The sample gives 100,000 or so distinct CDR3 sequences, 21% of which show up once; around 1.3% is in the top ten. This CDR3 is built from 15 residues. Looked up from germline, CDR1 is KGHSH and CDR2 is LQKENI. Sequenced input: axillary lymph node tissue. This receptor was taken from a female donor with breast cancer. Some clones in this sample may be carry-over from other donors' samples. The rearrangement uses TRBV18 and TRBJ2-5, with unresolved D. The CDR3: CTSSPQVTRQETQYF. CDR3 coding DNA: TGTACCAGCTCACCACAAGTGACTCGTCAAGAGACCCAGTACTTC.